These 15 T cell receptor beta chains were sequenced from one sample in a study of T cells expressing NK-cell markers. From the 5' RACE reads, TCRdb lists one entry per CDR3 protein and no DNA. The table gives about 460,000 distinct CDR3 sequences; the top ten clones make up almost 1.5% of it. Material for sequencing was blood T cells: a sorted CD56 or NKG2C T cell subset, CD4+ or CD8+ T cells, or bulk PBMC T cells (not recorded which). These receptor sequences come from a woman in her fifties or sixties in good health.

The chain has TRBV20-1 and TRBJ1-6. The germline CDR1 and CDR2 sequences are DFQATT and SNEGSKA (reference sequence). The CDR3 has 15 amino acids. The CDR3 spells CSARAQSSYNSPLHF.

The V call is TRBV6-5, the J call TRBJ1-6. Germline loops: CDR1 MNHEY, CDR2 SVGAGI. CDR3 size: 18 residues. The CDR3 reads CASSPDLPKSSYNSPLHF.

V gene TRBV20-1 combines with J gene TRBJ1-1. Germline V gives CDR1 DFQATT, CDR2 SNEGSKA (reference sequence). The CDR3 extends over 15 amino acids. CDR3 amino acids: CSASDAGIRNTEAFF.

The CDR3: CASSIREYEQYF. The chain combines TRBV7-8 with TRBJ2-7. CDR1 is SGHVS and CDR2 is FQNEAQ in the germline V gene. CDR3 size: 12 residues.

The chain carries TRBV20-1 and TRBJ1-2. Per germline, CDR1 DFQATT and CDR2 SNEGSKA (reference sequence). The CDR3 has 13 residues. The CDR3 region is CSGRPDWGYGYTF.

The CDR3: CASSLVRQGGYNEQFF. The chain combines TRBV7-9 with TRBJ2-1; absent DNA, TCRdb's TRBD1 call cannot be checked. Germline V gives CDR1 SEHNR, CDR2 FQNEAQ (reference sequence). The CDR3 runs 16 residues.

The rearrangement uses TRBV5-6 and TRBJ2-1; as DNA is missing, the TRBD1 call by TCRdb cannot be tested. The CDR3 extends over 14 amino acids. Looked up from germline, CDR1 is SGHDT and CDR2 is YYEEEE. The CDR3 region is CASNNWGSINEQFF.

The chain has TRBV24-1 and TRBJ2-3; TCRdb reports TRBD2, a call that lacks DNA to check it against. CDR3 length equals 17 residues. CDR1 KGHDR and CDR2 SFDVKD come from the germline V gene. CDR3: CATSAFGLAGEADTQYF.

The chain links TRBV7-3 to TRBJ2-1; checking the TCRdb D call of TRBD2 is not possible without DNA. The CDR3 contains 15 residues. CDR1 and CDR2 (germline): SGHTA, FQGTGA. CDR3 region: CASSLSSGRMNEQFF.

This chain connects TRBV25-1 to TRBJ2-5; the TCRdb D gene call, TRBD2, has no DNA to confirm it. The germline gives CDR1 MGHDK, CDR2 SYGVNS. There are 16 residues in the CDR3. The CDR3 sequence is CASSPRTSGGKETQYF.

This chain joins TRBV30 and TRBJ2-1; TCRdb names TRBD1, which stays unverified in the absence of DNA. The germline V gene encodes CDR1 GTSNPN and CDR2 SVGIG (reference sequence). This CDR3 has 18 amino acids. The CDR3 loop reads CAWSADALDRGLDNEQFF.

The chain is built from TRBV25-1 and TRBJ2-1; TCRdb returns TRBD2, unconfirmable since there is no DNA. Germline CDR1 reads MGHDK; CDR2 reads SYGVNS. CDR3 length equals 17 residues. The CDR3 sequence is CASSGIAGRNSYNEQFF.

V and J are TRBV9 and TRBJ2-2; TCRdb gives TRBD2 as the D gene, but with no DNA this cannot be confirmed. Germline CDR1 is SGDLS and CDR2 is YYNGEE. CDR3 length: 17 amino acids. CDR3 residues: CASSVDPSGRAPGELFF.

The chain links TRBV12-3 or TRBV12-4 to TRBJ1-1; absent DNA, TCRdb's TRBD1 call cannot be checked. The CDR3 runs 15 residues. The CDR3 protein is CASSFIRGARTEAFF.

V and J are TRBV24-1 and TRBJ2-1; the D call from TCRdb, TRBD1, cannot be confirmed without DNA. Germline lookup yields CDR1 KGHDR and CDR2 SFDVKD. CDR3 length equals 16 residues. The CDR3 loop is CATSEGQGRSYNEQFF.